This T cell receptor (beta chain) was identified during a study of response to subunit inactivated influenza vaccine. Study-wide results and caveats: After each seasonal influenza vaccination, few new T cells are recruited, the authors suggested.

MiXCR, applied by TCRdb to the RT-PCR reads, yields one record per CDR3 protein. The repertoire holds just under 250,000 distinct CDR3 sequences, with 10% to 15% as singletons. This CDR3 comprises 14 residues. The germline V gene encodes CDR1 MRHNA and CDR2 SNTAGT. This clonotype was recorded many times. Its antigen is currently unknown. The junction shows a germline mismatch at one end, possibly a read error. This TCR was sampled from a man over 45 who received an inactivated influenza vaccine. V usage is TRBV6-4 and J usage is TRBJ2-1; D is tentatively TRBD1 or TRBD2 (5 bases each). Here the sequenced sample was non-naive T cells sorted from PBMCs, taken less than 15 days before vaccination. CDR3 sequence reads: CASSERGPYNEQFF. DNA of the CDR3: TGTGCCAGTAGTGAGAGGGGACCCTACAATGAGCAGTTCTTC.